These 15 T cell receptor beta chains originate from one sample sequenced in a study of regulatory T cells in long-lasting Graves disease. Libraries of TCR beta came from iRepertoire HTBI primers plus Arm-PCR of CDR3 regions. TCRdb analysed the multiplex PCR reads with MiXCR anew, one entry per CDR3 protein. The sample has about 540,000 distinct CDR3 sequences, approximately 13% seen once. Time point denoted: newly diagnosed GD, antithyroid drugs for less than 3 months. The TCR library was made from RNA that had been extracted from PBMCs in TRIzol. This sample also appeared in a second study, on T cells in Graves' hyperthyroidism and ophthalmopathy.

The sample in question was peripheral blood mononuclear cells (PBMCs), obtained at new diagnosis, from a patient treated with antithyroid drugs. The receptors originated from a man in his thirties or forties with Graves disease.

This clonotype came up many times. CDR3: CASSSQQGGGEKLFF. The CDR3 DNA is TGTGCCAGCAGTTCTCAACAGGGCGGTGGTGAAAAACTGTTTTTT. V and J are TRBV6-5 and TRBJ1-4; TRBD1 might be the D (6 bases). This CDR3 region has 15 residues. Germline values: CDR1 MNHEY, CDR2 SVGAGI. V was clipped by 4 bases and J by 7 bases, with 16 bases between them.

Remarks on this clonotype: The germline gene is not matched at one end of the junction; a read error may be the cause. The CDR3 bases are TGCGCCAGCAGCTTGGTGGGAGGACAAGAGACCGAGTACTTC. As protein: CASSLVGGQETEYF. The J gene is TRBJ2-5, the V gene TRBV5-1, with D tentatively TRBD2 (6 bases). Germline assignment: CDR1 SGHRS and CDR2 YFSETQ. This CDR3 is 14 amino acids long.

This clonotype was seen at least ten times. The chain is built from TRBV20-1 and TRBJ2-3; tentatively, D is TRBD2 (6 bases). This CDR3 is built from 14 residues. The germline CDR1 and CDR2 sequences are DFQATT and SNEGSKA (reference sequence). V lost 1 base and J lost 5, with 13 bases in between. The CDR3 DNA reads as TGCAGTGCTAGAGTTAGCGGACGGGTAGATACGCAGTATTTT. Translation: CSARVSGRVDTQYF.

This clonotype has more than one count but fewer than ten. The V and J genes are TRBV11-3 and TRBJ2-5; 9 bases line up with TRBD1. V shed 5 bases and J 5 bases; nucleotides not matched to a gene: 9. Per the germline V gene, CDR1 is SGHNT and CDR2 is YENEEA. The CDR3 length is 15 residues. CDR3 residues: CASSPGTGSTETQYF. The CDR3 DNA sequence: TGTGCCAGCAGCCCGGGGACAGGGTCTACGGAGACCCAGTACTTC.

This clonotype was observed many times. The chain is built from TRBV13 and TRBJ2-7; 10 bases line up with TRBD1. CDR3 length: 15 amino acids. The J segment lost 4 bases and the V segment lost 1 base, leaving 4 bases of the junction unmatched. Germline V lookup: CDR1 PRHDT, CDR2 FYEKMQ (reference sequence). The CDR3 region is CASSLVRDRGYEQYF. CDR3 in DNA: TGTGCCAGCAGCTTAGTACGGGACAGGGGATACGAGCAGTACTTC.

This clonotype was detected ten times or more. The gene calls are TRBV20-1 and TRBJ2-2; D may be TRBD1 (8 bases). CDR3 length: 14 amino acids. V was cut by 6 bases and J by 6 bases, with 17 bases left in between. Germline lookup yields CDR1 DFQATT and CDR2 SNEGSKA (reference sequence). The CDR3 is CSARQGRGPGELFF. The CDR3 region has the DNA TGCAGTGCAAGACAGGGGAGGGGCCCCGGGGAGCTGTTTTTT.

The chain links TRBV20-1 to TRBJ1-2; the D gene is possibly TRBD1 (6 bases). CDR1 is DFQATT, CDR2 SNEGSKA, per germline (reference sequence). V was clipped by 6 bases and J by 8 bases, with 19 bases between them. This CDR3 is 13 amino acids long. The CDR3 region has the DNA TGCAGTGCCACCGAGGACGGGGGCTTGGGCTACACCTTC. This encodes CSATEDGGLGYTF.

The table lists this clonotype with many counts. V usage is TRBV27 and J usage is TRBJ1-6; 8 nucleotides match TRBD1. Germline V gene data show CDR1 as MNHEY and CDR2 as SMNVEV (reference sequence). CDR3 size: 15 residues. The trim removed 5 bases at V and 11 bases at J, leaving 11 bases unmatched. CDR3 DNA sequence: TGTGCCAGCAGTCCCCAGGGGGCGATTAGGACACCCCTCCACTTT. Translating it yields CASSPQGAIRTPLHF.

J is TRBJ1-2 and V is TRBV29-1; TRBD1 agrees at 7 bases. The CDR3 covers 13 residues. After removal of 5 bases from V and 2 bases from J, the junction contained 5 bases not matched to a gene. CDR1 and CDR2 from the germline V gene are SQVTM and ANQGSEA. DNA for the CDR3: TGCAGCGTTCAGCAGGGGGGGAACTATGGCTACACCTTC. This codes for CSVQQGGNYGYTF. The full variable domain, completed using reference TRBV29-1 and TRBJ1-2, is SAVISQKPSRDICQRGTSLTIQCQVDSQVTMMFWYRQQPGQSLTLIATANQGSEATYESGFVIDKFPISRPNLTFSTLTVSNMSPEDSSIYLCSVQQGGNYGYTFGSGTRLTVV.

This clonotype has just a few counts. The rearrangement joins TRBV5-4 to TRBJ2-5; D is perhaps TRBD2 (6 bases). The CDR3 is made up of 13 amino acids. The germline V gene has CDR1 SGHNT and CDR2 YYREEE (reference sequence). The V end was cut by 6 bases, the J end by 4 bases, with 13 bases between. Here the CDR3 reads CASKETSRETQYF. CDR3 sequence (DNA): TGTGCCAGCAAGGAGACTAGTCGAGAGACCCAGTACTTC.

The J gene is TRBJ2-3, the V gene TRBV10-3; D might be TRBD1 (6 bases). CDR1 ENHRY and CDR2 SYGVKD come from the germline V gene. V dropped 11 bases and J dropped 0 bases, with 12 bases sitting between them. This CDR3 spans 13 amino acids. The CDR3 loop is CAVTGQSTDTQYF. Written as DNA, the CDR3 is TGTGCCGTCACGGGACAAAGCACAGATACGCAGTATTTT.

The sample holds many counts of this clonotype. The CDR3 is CASSLESGRDEQYF. Here the CDR3 DNA reads TGCGCCAGCAGCTTGGAAAGCGGGAGGGACGAGCAGTACTTC. The V call is TRBV5-1, the J call TRBJ2-7; 10 positions match TRBD2. In germline, CDR1 is SGHRS, CDR2 YFSETQ. V lost 0 bases, J lost 5 bases, and 2 bases stayed unmatched. The CDR3 extends over 14 amino acids. Using reference TRBV5-1 and TRBJ2-7 for the parts outside the CDR3, the full variable domain is KAGVTQTPRYLIKTRGQQVTLSCSPISGHRSVSWYQQTPGQGLQFLFEYFSETQRNKGNFPGRFSGRQFSNSRSEMNVSTLELGDSALYLCASSLESGRDEQYFGPGTRLTVT.

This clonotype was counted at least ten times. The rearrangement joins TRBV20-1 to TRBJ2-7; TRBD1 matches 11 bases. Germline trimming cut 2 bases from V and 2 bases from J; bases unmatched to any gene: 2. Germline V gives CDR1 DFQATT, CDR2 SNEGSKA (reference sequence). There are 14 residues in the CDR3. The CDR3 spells CSARLGQGAYEQYF. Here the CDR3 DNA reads TGCAGTGCTAGACTGGGACAGGGGGCCTACGAGCAGTACTTC.

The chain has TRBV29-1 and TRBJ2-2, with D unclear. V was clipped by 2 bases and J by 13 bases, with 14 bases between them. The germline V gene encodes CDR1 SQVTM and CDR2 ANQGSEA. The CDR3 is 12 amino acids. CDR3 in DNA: TGCAGCGTTGAAACCGGAGACCTGAGGCTGTTTTTT. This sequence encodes CSVETGDLRLFF.

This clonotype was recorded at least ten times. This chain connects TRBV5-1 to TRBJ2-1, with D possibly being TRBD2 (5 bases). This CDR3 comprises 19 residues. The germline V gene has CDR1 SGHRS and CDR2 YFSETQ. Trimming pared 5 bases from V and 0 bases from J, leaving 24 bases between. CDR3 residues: CASRVVNPYSESSYNEQFF. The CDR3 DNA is TGCGCCAGCAGGGTCGTAAATCCTTATAGCGAAAGCTCCTACAATGAGCAGTTCTTC.